This entry is about one T cell receptor (beta chain). This specimen belongs to a study of blood T cell repertoires in COVID-19. Study at large: PBMCs, B-cell-depleted T cells, or T cells were the source of the cDNA or gDNA that made up the material.

This CDR3 comprises 14 residues. The germline V gene has CDR1 SGHRS and CDR2 YFSETQ. With V trimmed by 2 bases and J by 4 bases, 2 bases remained unmatched. As processed by the authors: Amplification of reference gene primers was used by the study to estimate nucleated cell counts. TCRdb keeps only in-frame clones here, not all; method: immunoSEQ multiplex PCR. V and J calls plus clone size are reproduced from that table; the DNA served to infer D and trimming. The sample gives about 300,000 clones, 86% of which show up once; around 1.5% is in the top ten. Sequencing was carried out using peripheral blood. The chain joins TRBV5-1 to TRBJ2-2; 7 bases map to TRBD2. The origin of this receptor is a woman in her 50s with acute or convalescent COVID-19. The CDR3 region is CASSLASGTGELFF. CDR3 DNA sequence: TGCGCCAGCAGCTTAGCTAGCGGCACCGGGGAGCTGTTTTTT.